This TCR beta chain is drawn from a study of shared clonotypes between healthy human individuals. The overall study: Donors had three CD4 naive, three CD4 memory, two CD8 naive and one CD8 memory plate apiece.

The test was conducted at deep level. The protocol was immunoSEQ multiplex PCR, while the TCRdb copy is restricted to in-frame clones and leaves out a portion. The table includes some 2 million clones, about 94% detected once. Naive CD8 cells comprised CD45RO-negative, CCR7-positively selected cells, excluding terminally differentiated effector memory CD45RA+ cells. Every contributor of samples was a Caucasian grown-up residing in Nashville, Tennessee. Trimming shortened V by 6 bases and J by 3 bases, and 22 bases separated the two germline ends. The CDR3 extends over 17 amino acids. Germline assignment: CDR1 LNHNV and CDR2 YYDKDF (reference sequence).

The sequence came from a man aged 18 to 29 in good health. V is TRBV15 and J is TRBJ2-3; D possibly uses TRBD1 or TRBD2 (5 bases each). Sequencing input: naive CD8+ T cells sorted from blood. This CDR3 is CATSREGTSRPTDTQYF. The CDR3 bases are TGTGCCACCAGTCGAGAAGGGACCTCCCGTCCTACAGATACGCAGTATTTT.